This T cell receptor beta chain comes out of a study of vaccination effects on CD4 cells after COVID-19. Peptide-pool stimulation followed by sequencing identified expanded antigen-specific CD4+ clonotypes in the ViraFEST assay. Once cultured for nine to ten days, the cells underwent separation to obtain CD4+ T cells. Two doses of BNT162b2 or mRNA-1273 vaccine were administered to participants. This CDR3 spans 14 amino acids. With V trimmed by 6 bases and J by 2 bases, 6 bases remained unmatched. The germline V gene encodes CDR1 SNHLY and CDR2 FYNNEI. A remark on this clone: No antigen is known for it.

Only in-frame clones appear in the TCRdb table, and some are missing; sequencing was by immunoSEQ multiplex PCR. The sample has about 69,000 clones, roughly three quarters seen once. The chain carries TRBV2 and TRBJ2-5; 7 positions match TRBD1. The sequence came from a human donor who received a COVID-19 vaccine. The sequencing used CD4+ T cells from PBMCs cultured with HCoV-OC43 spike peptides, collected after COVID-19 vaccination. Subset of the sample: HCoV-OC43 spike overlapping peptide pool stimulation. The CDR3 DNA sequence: TGTGCCAGCAGCCGGACGGGACAGCAAGAGACCCAGTACTTC. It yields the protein CASSRTGQQETQYF. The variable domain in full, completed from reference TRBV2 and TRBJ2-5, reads EPEVTQTPSHQVTQMGQEVILRCVPISNHLYFYWYRQILGQKVEFLVSFYNNEISEKSEIFDDQFSVERPDGSNFTLKIRSTKLEDSAMYFCASSRTGQQETQYFGPGTRLLVL.